The 24 T cell receptor beta chains below all came from one sample that was sequenced in a study of OX40 agonist ivuxolimab in advanced cancers. Produced via immunoSEQ multiplex PCR; TCRdb's table is partial and in-frame only. Of 15,000 to 20,000 clones in the sample, approximately 85% were seen once. The sequenced sample was CD4+ or CD8+ T cells sorted from blood, obtained in a trial of the OX40 agonist ivuxolimab. These receptor sequences come from an adult with an advanced solid tumor such as melanoma, head and neck, liver or kidney cancer.

This clone was detected once. The V and J genes are TRBV19 and TRBJ2-7; no definite D call. V was pared by 3 bases and J by 0 bases, with 18 bases between. From germline, CDR1 is LNHDA and CDR2 SQIVND (reference sequence). This CDR3 has 17 residues. Written as DNA, the CDR3 is TGTGCCAGTAGTATTGGTTCGTCTCCACAGAGCTCCTACGAGCAGTACTTC. It yields the protein CASSIGSSPQSSYEQYF.

V is TRBV11-2 and J is TRBJ2-1; D remains unclear. Trimming left V 1 base short and J 4 bases short, with 2 bases between. The length of the CDR3 is 12 residues. Germline CDR1 is SGHAT and CDR2 is FQNNGV. CDR3 nucleotides: TGTGCCAGCAGCTTAGGGTACAATGAGCAGTTCTTC. It is translated as CASSLGYNEQFF.

CDR3 nucleotides: TGTGCCAGCTTTTCGGGAGGGGGGAATGAGCAGTTCTTC. As protein: CASFSGGGNEQFF. J is TRBJ2-1 and V is TRBV27; 8 bases map to TRBD2. In germline, CDR1 is MNHEY, CDR2 SMNVEV (reference sequence). V was pared by 8 bases and J by 7 bases, with 7 bases of the junction left unmatched. The CDR3 totals 13 residues.

This rearrangement joins TRBV7-6 to TRBJ2-7; perhaps TRBD1 as D (5 bases). The CDR3 sequence is 14 residues long. Trimming took off 1 base at V and 2 bases at J, with 9 bases between the two ends. Germline V gene lookup returns CDR1 SGHVS and CDR2 FNYEAQ. CDR3 in DNA: TGTGCCAGCAGCTTAGGCAGGGCAGCCTACGAGCAGTACTTC. As protein: CASSLGRAAYEQYF.

The chain carries TRBV5-6 and TRBJ1-6, with D unresolved. Germline V lookup: CDR1 SGHDT, CDR2 YYEEEE. The CDR3 consists of 15 residues. The germline V and J ends were trimmed by 3 bases and 7 bases, with 14 bases remaining between them. CDR3 sequence (DNA): TGTGCCAGCAGCTGGCGGATAAACGGGAATTCACCCCTCCACTTT. Translated, it gives CASSWRINGNSPLHF.

This sequence joins TRBV28 and TRBJ2-7; D is perhaps TRBD1 (5 bases). CDR1 MDHEN and CDR2 SYDVKM come from the germline V gene. There are 16 residues in the CDR3. Trimming removed 6 bases at V and 3 bases at J, with 21 bases between. The CDR3 sequence is CASRRVRDSLRYEQYF. CDR3 in DNA: TGTGCCAGCAGGAGAGTCAGGGATAGCCTTCGCTACGAGCAGTACTTC.

This chain links TRBV5-1 with TRBJ1-1; TRBD1 agrees at 7 bases. V dropped 4 bases and J dropped 0; count of bases not matched to a gene: 6. In germline, CDR1 is SGHRS, CDR2 YFSETQ. CDR3 length equals 15 residues. Here the CDR3 DNA reads TGCGCCAGCAGCAGGGCAGGGGGGCTGAACACTGAAGCTTTCTTT. Amino acids: CASSRAGGLNTEAFF.

This sequence joins TRBV7-2 and TRBJ1-2; 9 bases fit TRBD1. The V segment lost 5 bases and the J segment 5 bases; nucleotides outside the gene matches: 3. Germline V lookup: CDR1 SGHTA, CDR2 FQGNSA. The CDR3 is 13 amino acids. CDR3 nucleotides: TGTGCCAGCAGCGCCGGGACAGGGTATGGCTACACCTTC. Translated: CASSAGTGYGYTF.

A single count supports this clone. The chain employs TRBV6-5 and TRBJ2-7, with D possibly TRBD1 on 6 matching bases. CDR3 length: 15 amino acids. The germline V gene has CDR1 MNHEY and CDR2 SVGAGI. The V end was cut by 5 bases, the J end by 3 bases, with 17 bases between. CDR3 region: CASSPAPGANYEQYF. CDR3 DNA sequence: TGTGCCAGCAGTCCCGCGCCAGGGGCTAACTACGAGCAGTACTTC.

The chain carries TRBV7-9 and TRBJ2-1; TRBD2 matches at 9 bases. This CDR3 has 16 amino acids. The junction had 7 bases not matched to a gene; V was cut back by 0 bases and J by 7 bases. CDR1 and CDR2 from the germline V gene are SEHNR and FQNEAQ (reference sequence). CDR3 in DNA: TGTGCCAGCAGCTTAGCGAAGGCGGGGGGGCTAAATGAGCAGTTCTTC. Its translation: CASSLAKAGGLNEQFF.

The chain is built from TRBV7-6 and TRBJ2-1; 11 bases fit TRBD1. Trimming at V came to 1 base and at J to 0 bases, leaving 8 bases not matched to a gene. This CDR3 is built from 19 residues. CDR1 is SGHVS and CDR2 is FNYEAQ in the germline V gene. In DNA form, the CDR3 reads TGTGCCAGCAGCTTAGGGAGAGGGGACAGGGGGAGCTCCTACAATGAGCAGTTCTTC. Its protein is CASSLGRGDRGSSYNEQFF.

V and J are TRBV2 and TRBJ2-5; 13 bases line up with TRBD2. The CDR3 has 18 amino acids. The germline V gene encodes CDR1 SNHLY and CDR2 FYNNEI. V lost 3 bases, J lost 2 bases, and 9 bases stayed unmatched. CDR3 in DNA: TGTGCCAGCAGTGAGTGGACTAGCGGGGGAAACTCTCAAGAGACCCAGTACTTC. Translation gives CASSEWTSGGNSQETQYF.

The chain employs TRBV11-2 and TRBJ2-3, with a possible D match to TRBD2 (5 bases). Germline CDR1 and CDR2: SGHAT and FQNNGV. The CDR3 contains 15 residues. V lost 1 base, J lost 2 bases, and 10 bases lay in between. The CDR3 reads CASSLAGLNTDTQYF. The CDR3 DNA reads as TGTGCCAGCAGCTTAGCCGGACTTAACACAGATACGCAGTATTTT.

The V call is TRBV4-2, the J call TRBJ2-7, with 7 nucleotides matching TRBD2. The CDR3 is 17 residues long. The V and J ends lost 1 base and 0 bases, in that order; junction bases with no gene match: 9. Looked up from germline, CDR1 is LGHNA and CDR2 is YNFKEQ. CDR3 loop: CASSQVRLAEISYEQYF. The CDR3 nucleotides are TGTGCCAGCAGCCAAGTTCGGCTAGCGGAGATCTCCTACGAGCAGTACTTC.

This clone appeared once. The chain carries TRBV5-1 and TRBJ1-3; tentatively, D is TRBD1 (6 bases). The V gene's germline CDR1 is SGHRS and CDR2 YFSETQ. The CDR3 is 16 amino acids. Trimming took 3 bases from V and 2 from J, leaving 15 bases between them. The CDR3 region has the DNA TGCGCCAGCAGCTACGTCGGTGCAGGGGCTGGAAACACCATATATTTT. As protein: CASSYVGAGAGNTIYF. Filled out from reference TRBV5-1 and TRBJ1-3, the complete variable domain reads KAGVTQTPRYLIKTRGQQVTLSCSPISGHRSVSWYQQTPGQGLQFLFEYFSETQRNKGNFPGRFSGRQFSNSRSEMNVSTLELGDSALYLCASSYVGAGAGNTIYFGEGSWLTVV.

This clone was counted a single time. This chain joins TRBV27 and TRBJ2-1; TRBD2 matches at 7 bases. V shed 8 bases and J 2 bases; nucleotides not matched to a gene: 12. The germline CDR1 and CDR2 sequences are MNHEY and SMNVEV (reference sequence). The CDR3 totals 16 residues. The CDR3 sequence: CASRTPLASTYNEQFF. The DNA of the CDR3 is TGTGCCAGCCGCACCCCACTAGCGTCGACCTACAATGAGCAGTTCTTC.

The chain employs TRBV7-9 and TRBJ2-1; D perhaps matches TRBD2 (6 bases). The CDR3 extends over 15 amino acids. The V end was cut by 5 bases, the J end by 6 bases, with 17 bases between. The germline V gene has CDR1 SEHNR and CDR2 FQNEAQ (reference sequence). The DNA of the CDR3 is TGTGCCAGCAGCCCGGGACTCCGCTCGTTCAATGAGCAGTTCTTC. Translated: CASSPGLRSFNEQFF.

V gene TRBV28 combines with J gene TRBJ1-3; 7 bases fit TRBD1. The CDR3 runs to 16 residues. Germline values: CDR1 MDHEN, CDR2 SYDVKM. V dropped 3 bases and J dropped 4; count of bases not matched to a gene: 9. DNA of the CDR3: TGTGCCAGCAGTTTTGGGATCACAGGGGTAGGAAACACCATATATTTT. It translates to CASSFGITGVGNTIYF.

The V and J genes are TRBV27 and TRBJ2-4; 7 bases line up with TRBD1. V lost 3 bases and J lost 4; bases outside the gene matches: 6. Looked up from germline, CDR1 is MNHEY and CDR2 is SMNVEV (reference sequence). The CDR3 sequence is 15 residues long. CDR3 bases: TGTGCCAGCAGTTTCCTTCCGACAGGGAAAAACATTCAGTACTTC. It codes for CASSFLPTGKNIQYF.

The V call is TRBV4-1, the J call TRBJ2-5; perhaps TRBD1 as D (6 bases). The better agreement between TRBJ2-7 and the DNA end casts doubt on the J call. Per the germline V gene, CDR1 is MGHRA and CDR2 is YSYEKL. The CDR3 is made up of 16 amino acids. The CDR3 region has the DNA TGCGCCAGCAGCCAAGTCGCTGGGGGCGAAACCTACGAGCAGTACTTC. Translated: CASSQVAGGETYEQYF.

This chain connects TRBV29-1 to TRBJ2-5, with 8 bases that match TRBD1. Germline lookup yields CDR1 SQVTM and CDR2 ANQGSEA. With V trimmed by 4 bases and J by 2 bases, 6 bases remained unmatched. The CDR3 spans 14 residues. For the CDR3, the DNA is TGCAGCGTTGTCGGGCAGGGGGCACAAGAGACCCAGTACTTC. Translation: CSVVGQGAQETQYF.

J is TRBJ2-7 and V is TRBV11-1; TRBD2 might be the D (6 bases). Trimming shortened V by 4 bases and J by 5 bases, and 9 bases separated the two germline ends. From germline, CDR1 is SGHAT and CDR2 FQDESV (reference sequence). There are 12 residues in the CDR3. The CDR3 DNA reads TGTGCCAGCAGCTCGGGGGTCGACGAGCAGTACTTC. Translated, it gives CASSSGVDEQYF.

This chain uses TRBV30 with TRBJ1-2, with 9 bases matching TRBD1. The CDR3 has 12 amino acids. The germline V gene has CDR1 GTSNPN and CDR2 SVGIG (reference sequence). V was pared by 5 bases and J by 2 bases, with 0 bases of the junction left unmatched. CDR3 coding DNA: TGTGCCTGGGACAGGGGGAACTATGGCTACACCTTC. Protein sequence: CAWDRGNYGYTF. The full variable domain, rest sourced from reference TRBV30 and TRBJ1-2, is SQTIHQWPATLVQPVGSPLSLECTVEGTSNPNLYWYRQAAGRGLQLLFYSVGIGQISSEVPQNLSASRPQDRQFILSSKKLLLSDSGFYLCAWDRGNYGYTFGSGTRLTVV.

V is TRBV6-5 and J is TRBJ1-2, with unresolved D. The CDR3 is 13 residues long. Germline lookup yields CDR1 MNHEY and CDR2 SVGAGI. Trimming took off 5 bases at V and 8 bases at J, with 15 bases between the two ends. Here the CDR3 reads CASSLLPERGYTF. The CDR3 nucleotides read TGTGCCAGCAGTCTCCTCCCCGAACGGGGCTACACCTTC.